At least ten counts were recorded for the clone carrying this T cell receptor beta chain. Its antigen is not known. The sample belongs to a study of CD8 T cells in ankylosing spondylitis. It was by quantitative 5'-RACE with molecular barcodes that TCR beta libraries were made. TCRdb used MiXCR to reprocess the 5' RACE reads, holding one entry per CDR3 protein. The sample shows around 120,000 distinct CDR3 sequences, roughly an eighth of them seen only once. Study-level results: As reported, disease-linked clones showed significant enrichment in matched ankylosing spondylitis synovial fluid. Both synovial fluid and blood in reactive arthritis had previously been reported to carry some motif variants.

Per the germline V gene, CDR1 is SGHRS and CDR2 is YFSETQ. The CDR3 loop spans 15 amino acids. The V and J ends lost 2 bases and 8 bases, in that order; junction bases with no gene match: 8. This chain uses TRBV5-1 with TRBJ2-1; 9 bases agree with TRBD2. Sequenced: blood, either unsorted or a sorted T cell fraction (not recorded which). This TCR was sampled from a female donor with ankylosing spondylitis or in good health (not recorded which). The CDR3 DNA follows: TGCGCCAGCAGCTTACCTAGCGGGATATCGGATGAGCAGTTCTTC. This codes for CASSLPSGISDEQFF.